The source of this TCR beta chain is a study of blood T cell repertoires in COVID-19. V lost 2 bases to trimming and J lost 8 bases; unmatched junction nucleotides: 8. The CDR3 totals 15 residues. Germline assignment: CDR1 SGHNT and CDR2 YYREEE (reference sequence). Clones were sequenced by immunoSEQ multiplex PCR, and TCRdb holds only the in-frame ones, with some missing. The sample includes tens of thousands of clones, over 75% of them seen just once. The chain recombines TRBV5-4 with TRBJ1-2; 11 bases match TRBD1. Sample: peripheral blood. The TCR comes from a man aged 55 to 70 with acute or convalescent COVID-19. CDR3 nucleotide sequence: TGTGCCAGCAGCTTCGGGGGACAGGGGGTAGTGGGCTACACCTTC. Protein product: CASSFGGQGVVGYTF.